Shown below are 29 T cell receptor beta chains from a single sample sequenced in a study of CD8+ T cells in alopecia areata. RNA was isolated and reverse transcribed to cDNA, the sequencing template. Measured with immunoSEQ multiplex PCR; TCRdb has only the in-frame clones, and not every one. The sample gives some 130,000 clones, around 49% of which show up once; under 20% is in the top ten. Specimen: CD8+ T cells sorted from blood, collected at week 0. The receptors come from a human donor with alopecia areata.

In this sample, this clone turned up a few times. This sequence joins TRBV29-1 and TRBJ2-1, with TRBD2 matching over 10 bases. The CDR3 totals 15 residues. Per the germline V gene, CDR1 is SQVTM and CDR2 is ANQGSEA. After removal of 3 bases from V and 8 bases from J, the junction contained 10 bases not matched to a gene. The CDR3: CSVDSGTSAGDEQFF. CDR3 sequence (DNA): TGCAGCGTTGACTCCGGGACTAGCGCAGGGGATGAGCAGTTCTTC.

The rearrangement links TRBV30 to TRBJ1-3; D ambiguous. Germline values: CDR1 GTSNPN, CDR2 SVGIG (reference sequence). Trimming took off 3 bases at V and 3 bases at J, with 18 bases between the two ends. The CDR3 sequence is 16 residues long. CDR3: CAWRGPFEESGNTIYF. The CDR3, as DNA: TGTGCCTGGAGGGGCCCGTTTGAGGAAAGTGGAAACACCATATATTTT. Using reference TRBV30 and TRBJ1-3 for the parts outside the CDR3, the full variable domain is SQTIHQWPATLVQPVGSPLSLECTVEGTSNPNLYWYRQAAGRGLQLLFYSVGIGQISSEVPQNLSASRPQDRQFILSSKKLLLSDSGFYLCAWRGPFEESGNTIYFGEGSWLTVV.

A remark on this clone: This specimen includes other DNA sequences encoding the same CDR3. The chain employs TRBV29-1 and TRBJ2-7; 11 nucleotides align to TRBD1. The CDR3 is made up of 13 amino acids. Germline V gives CDR1 SQVTM, CDR2 ANQGSEA. The V gene end was trimmed by 6 bases and the J gene end by 3 bases; junction bases not matched to a gene: 4. The DNA of the CDR3 is TGCAGCGTGGGCGGGACAGGGGGCTACGAGCAGTACTTC. Its protein is CSVGGTGGYEQYF.

V usage is TRBV6-5 and J usage is TRBJ1-5; D remains ambiguous. Germline CDR1 is MNHEY and CDR2 is SVGAGI. The CDR3 covers 15 residues. V lost 0 bases and J lost 3, with 9 bases in between. CDR3 sequence: CASSYSAEDNQPQHF. The CDR3 DNA sequence: TGTGCCAGCAGTTACTCGGCAGAAGACAATCAGCCCCAGCATTTT.

This clone was picked up a small number of times. This chain connects TRBV5-1 to TRBJ2-5; 7 bases match TRBD1. CDR1 is SGHRS and CDR2 is YFSETQ in the germline V gene. The CDR3 has 14 amino acids. Losses at the gene ends were 0 bases for V and 3 bases for J; bases not matched to a gene: 2. CDR3 in DNA: TGCGCCAGCAGCTTGGGAACAGGGGAAGAGACCCAGTACTTC. Amino acids: CASSLGTGEETQYF.

The V gene is TRBV6-5, the J gene TRBJ1-1, with D unresolved. This CDR3 comprises 12 residues. Germline-derived CDR1 and CDR2 are MNHEY and SVGAGI. Deletions cut 7 bases from V and 11 bases from J, with 17 bases between. CDR3 loop: CASNSNEGGAFF. The CDR3 DNA reads as TGTGCCAGCAACTCCAATGAGGGAGGTGCTTTCTTT.

V gene TRBV23-1 combines with J gene TRBJ2-7; no reliable D call. TRBV23-1 is flagged as an ORF with uncertain function. The CDR3 is made up of 14 amino acids. V was pared by 4 bases and J by 2 bases, with 12 bases between. CDR3 coding DNA: TGCGCCAGCAGTCTTGGCAGGATCACCTACGAGCAGTACTTC. Its protein product is CASSLGRITYEQYF.

The chain recombines TRBV30 with TRBJ2-7, with 8 bases lining up with TRBD1. Germline assignment: CDR1 GTSNPN and CDR2 SVGIG (reference sequence). The CDR3 is 13 amino acids. Trimming at V came to 3 bases and at J to 4 bases, leaving 5 bases not matched to a gene. Here the CDR3 reads CAWRGDRSYEQYF. The CDR3, as DNA: TGTGCCTGGAGAGGGGACAGGTCTTACGAGCAGTACTTC.

In this sample, this clone turned up once. The rearrangement links TRBV4-3 to TRBJ2-5; TRBD2 might be the D (5 bases). V dropped 4 bases and J dropped 2 bases, with 14 bases sitting between them. The CDR3 has 15 amino acids. Germline assignment: CDR1 LGHNA and CDR2 YSLEER. CDR3 DNA sequence: TGCGCCAGCAGCCCCCTCCTCGGGGAACAAGAGACCCAGTACTTC. Translated: CASSPLLGEQETQYF.

CDR3: CATHPGQGYQPQHF. The DNA for the CDR3 is TGTGCCACCCATCCCGGACAGGGCTATCAGCCCCAGCATTTT. This rearrangement joins TRBV10-3 to TRBJ1-5; TRBD1 matches 8 bases. J was trimmed by 5 bases and V by 10 bases; bases with no gene match: 10. The CDR3 is 14 amino acids. The V gene's germline CDR1 is ENHRY and CDR2 SYGVKD.

The genes are TRBV27 and TRBJ2-1; 8 bases align to TRBD2. The CDR3 is 14 amino acids. Germline CDR1 reads MNHEY; CDR2 reads SMNVEV (reference sequence). Germline trimming cut 2 bases from V and 7 bases from J; bases unmatched to any gene: 4. The CDR3 reads CASSLKVAGNEQFF. The CDR3 DNA reads TGTGCCAGCAGTTTAAAGGTAGCGGGGAATGAGCAGTTCTTC.

The chain employs TRBV7-8 and TRBJ2-7, with 11 nucleotides matching TRBD1. The CDR3 spans 14 residues. V shed 5 bases, J shed 6 bases, and the junction held 6 bases outside the gene matches. Germline V gene lookup returns CDR1 SGHVS and CDR2 FQNEAQ. The CDR3 DNA reads TGTGCCAGCAGCGCCGGGACAGGGGGTATCGAGCAGTACTTC. This gives the protein CASSAGTGGIEQYF.

The chain combines TRBV5-1 with TRBJ2-2; D is possibly TRBD2 (5 bases). CDR1 and CDR2 from the germline V gene are SGHRS and YFSETQ. Trimming left V 1 base short and J 5 bases short, with 6 bases between. This CDR3 is 13 amino acids long. CDR3 in amino acids: CASSLRRTGELFF. As DNA, the CDR3 is TGCGCCAGCAGCTTGAGGAGGACCGGGGAGCTGTTTTTT.

This chain uses TRBV13 with TRBJ1-2; 9 bases agree with TRBD1. Germline CDR1 PRHDT, CDR2 FYEKMQ (reference sequence). The CDR3 length is 14 residues. The J segment lost 4 bases and the V segment lost 6 bases, leaving 6 bases of the junction unmatched. The CDR3 reads CASSDRGNVYGYTF. CDR3 in DNA: TGTGCCAGCAGTGACAGGGGGAATGTCTATGGCTACACCTTC. Filled out from reference TRBV13 and TRBJ1-2, the complete variable domain reads AAGVIQSPRHLIKEKRETATLKCYPIPRHDTVYWYQQGPGQDPQFLISFYEKMQSDKGSIPDRFSAQQFSDYHSELNMSSLELGDSALYFCASSDRGNVYGYTFGSGTRLTVV.

V usage is TRBV4-3 and J usage is TRBJ2-7; D is unclear. Deletions cut 0 bases from V and 3 bases from J, with 3 bases between. The germline gives CDR1 LGHNA, CDR2 YSLEER. This CDR3 comprises 12 residues. The CDR3 DNA is TGCGCCAGCAGCCAAGATAACTACGAGCAGTACTTC. The encoded protein is CASSQDNYEQYF.

This clone was seen only a few times. The chain recombines TRBV14 with TRBJ2-1, with a tentative D call TRBD1 (6 bases). V shed 0 bases and J shed 1 base, with 10 bases lying between them. This CDR3 spans 16 amino acids. Germline V lookup: CDR1 SGHDN, CDR2 FVKESK. CDR3 in DNA: TGTGCCAGCAGCCAAGAGGCCACAGGGTCCTACAATGAGCAGTTCTTC. Protein sequence: CASSQEATGSYNEQFF.

This clone was seen a few times. The chain joins TRBV30 to TRBJ1-1, with 7 positions matching TRBD1. The V and J ends lost 5 bases and 5 bases, in that order; junction bases with no gene match: 11. This CDR3 region has 14 residues. CDR1 and CDR2 (germline): GTSNPN, SVGIG (reference sequence). CDR3 DNA: TGTGCCTGGGTACAGGGGTATCCGGAGACTGAAGCTTTCTTT. Translated, it gives CAWVQGYPETEAFF.

CDR3 DNA: TGTGCCAGCACCAATCCACAGGGGACGACAGATACGCAGTATTTT. Encoded protein: CASTNPQGTTDTQYF. The V gene is TRBV11-2, the J gene TRBJ2-3; 7 positions match TRBD1. CDR1 and CDR2 from the germline V gene are SGHAT and FQNNGV. The V and J ends lost 7 bases and 3 bases, in that order; junction bases with no gene match: 10. The CDR3 is 15 amino acids.

The V call is TRBV29-1, the J call TRBJ2-5; tentatively, D is TRBD1 or TRBD2 (5 bases each). The end of the DNA fits TRBJ2-7 better, so the J call may be wrong. The CDR3 has 11 residues. Germline loops: CDR1 SQVTM, CDR2 ANQGSEA. DNA of the CDR3: TGCAGCGTTCCTGAGGGGTACGAGCAGTACTTC. Protein product: CSVPEGYEQYF.

The chain carries TRBV9 and TRBJ2-5, with 12 bases that match TRBD1. Germline CDR1 and CDR2: SGDLS and YYNGEE. V trimming: 4 bases; J trimming: 6 bases; junction bases outside the gene matches: 7. This CDR3 comprises 15 residues. The CDR3 protein is CASSIGTGGEKTQYF. The CDR3 DNA sequence: TGTGCCAGCAGCATAGGGACAGGGGGCGAAAAGACCCAGTACTTC.

The chain couples TRBV13 to TRBJ2-1; 11 bases match TRBD1. J lost 8 bases, V lost 5 bases, and 11 bases had no gene match. This CDR3 has 16 amino acids. From germline, CDR1 is PRHDT and CDR2 FYEKMQ (reference sequence). CDR3 sequence: CASSPSGTGGVDEQFF. The CDR3 nucleotides read TGTGCCAGCAGCCCCTCCGGGACAGGGGGTGTGGATGAGCAGTTCTTC.

The chain employs TRBV29-1 and TRBJ2-2; D is unclear. The V and J ends lost 3 bases and 7 bases respectively, with 6 bases between them. CDR3 length equals 11 residues. The germline V gene has CDR1 SQVTM and CDR2 ANQGSEA. CDR3: CSVEGIGELFF. The CDR3 nucleotides are TGCAGCGTTGAGGGAATCGGGGAGCTGTTTTTT.

The rearrangement links TRBV4-3 to TRBJ1-5, with 7 bases that match TRBD1. V gave up 0 bases and J gave up 8 bases; unmatched junction bases: 4. Germline CDR1 is LGHNA and CDR2 is YSLEER. The CDR3 extends over 14 amino acids. The CDR3 region has the DNA TGCGCCAGCAGCCAAGAACAGGGGTGGGAGCCCCAGCATTTT. Protein: CASSQEQGWEPQHF.

This clone has a handful of counts. The chain links TRBV29-1 to TRBJ1-2, with unresolved D. The V and J ends lost 3 bases and 7 bases respectively, with 9 bases between them. CDR3 length equals 11 residues. CDR1 SQVTM and CDR2 ANQGSEA come from the germline V gene. The CDR3 reads CSVEEGGGYTF. In DNA form, the CDR3 reads TGCAGCGTTGAGGAGGGTGGTGGCTACACCTTC.

This chain joins TRBV6-5 and TRBJ1-2; D not resolved. Germline loops: CDR1 MNHEY, CDR2 SVGAGI. Trimming removed 2 bases at V and 7 bases at J, with 11 bases between. CDR3 length: 13 amino acids. The CDR3 region is CASSYVTGGGYTF. The CDR3 DNA sequence: TGTGCCAGCAGTTACGTTACCGGTGGTGGCTACACCTTC.

This rearrangement joins TRBV2 to TRBJ1-5; D call uncertain. The germline gives CDR1 SNHLY, CDR2 FYNNEI. The ends were cut back, 1 base at V and 0 bases at J, with 7 bases in the middle. The CDR3 runs 15 residues. The DNA of the CDR3 is TGTGCCAGCAGTGAAGTGGGAGCTAGCAATCAGCCCCAGCATTTT. Encoded protein: CASSEVGASNQPQHF.

V and J are TRBV30 and TRBJ2-5; the D is unclear. Germline CDR1 is GTSNPN and CDR2 is SVGIG (reference sequence). Trimming left V 4 bases short and J 5 bases short, with 11 bases between. The length of the CDR3 is 12 residues. The CDR3 region has the DNA TGTGCCTGGAATGTCTGGCGGGAGACCCAGTACTTC. Its translation: CAWNVWRETQYF. The full variable domain, with the rest looked up from reference TRBV30 and TRBJ2-5, is SQTIHQWPATLVQPVGSPLSLECTVEGTSNPNLYWYRQAAGRGLQLLFYSVGIGQISSEVPQNLSASRPQDRQFILSSKKLLLSDSGFYLCAWNVWRETQYFGPGTRLLVL.

V and J are TRBV4-1 and TRBJ1-4, with 8 nucleotides matching TRBD1. CDR1 MGHRA and CDR2 YSYEKL come from the germline V gene. This CDR3 spans 16 amino acids. V was clipped by 4 bases and J by 8 bases; unmatched bases: 12. This CDR3 is CASSPDPGTGREKLFF. CDR3 bases: TGCGCCAGCAGCCCGGATCCCGGGACAGGCCGCGAAAAACTGTTTTTT.

The chain has TRBV5-1 and TRBJ1-5; D gene uncertain. This CDR3 is 16 amino acids long. The germline V gene has CDR1 SGHRS and CDR2 YFSETQ. V lost 4 bases to trimming and J lost 4 bases, with 18 bases between them. CDR3 DNA: TGCGCCAGCAGCCCCCCCGGGAGAATAATTAATCAGCCCCAGCATTTT. Protein sequence: CASSPPGRIINQPQHF. The full variable domain, rest sourced from reference TRBV5-1 and TRBJ1-5, is KAGVTQTPRYLIKTRGQQVTLSCSPISGHRSVSWYQQTPGQGLQFLFEYFSETQRNKGNFPGRFSGRQFSNSRSEMNVSTLELGDSALYLCASSPPGRIINQPQHFGDGTRLSIL.